This T cell receptor (beta chain) was recovered during a study of patients and donors after allogeneic stem cell transplantation. This clonotype occurred a few times. TCRdb re-analysed the RT-PCR reads in MiXCR, keeping a single row per CDR3 protein. The repertoire holds approximately 200,000 distinct CDR3 sequences, with around 41% as singletons. The CDR3 is 14 residues long. Trimming left V 11 bases short and J 5 bases short, with 16 bases between. CDR1 and CDR2 (germline): MNHNY, SVGAGI (reference sequence). The J gene is TRBJ1-6, the V gene TRBV6-6; D ambiguous. The origin of this receptor is a human donor who was either an allogeneic HSCT recipient or a stem cell or donor lymphocyte infusion donor (not recorded which). It is not recorded whose cells these are; they may come from a transplant donor. The sample comprised blood, either unsorted or a sorted T cell fraction (not recorded which). CDR3 residues: CAGAKDQNNSPLHF. For the CDR3, the DNA is TGTGCCGGCGCCAAGGACCAAAATAATTCACCCCTCCACTTT.